This T cell receptor beta chain came from a study of cytomegalovirus exposure and HLA in healthy donors. Germline lookup yields CDR1 MGHRA and CDR2 YSYEKL. V was clipped by 4 bases and J by 6 bases, with 16 bases between them. This CDR3 spans 14 amino acids. A multiplex PCR was run with 60 Vbeta primers and 13 Jbeta primers. Sequencing used immunoSEQ multiplex PCR; TCRdb keeps in-frame clones, though not all of them. The sample holds around 150,000 clones, 78% seen once. The chain couples TRBV4-1 to TRBJ2-7; D perhaps matches TRBD1 (5 bases). Sequencing was carried out using PBMCs. The receptor comes from a male donor in good health and CMV-seronegative. The CDR3 bases are TGCGCCAGCAGCCTGAACACGCAGGGTTCCGAGCAGTACTTC. Amino acid sequence: CASSLNTQGSEQYF.